This TCR beta chain was recorded in a study of T cell responses to AZD1222 COVID-19 vaccine. The CDR3 has 15 residues. Sequenced by immunoSEQ multiplex PCR; TCRdb stores in-frame clones only, minus some. The table has 150,000 to 200,000 clones, 94% seen once. The sequence was collected from an adult who received the AZD1222 COVID-19 vaccine. This chain joins TRBV21-1 and TRBJ1-5. TRBV21-1 is a known pseudogene. This sample comprised peripheral blood, obtained 28 days after the second AZD1222 dose. CDR3 DNA: TGTGCCAGCAGTGCAAACGGGCCTGGCAATCAGCCCCAGCATTTT. Translating it yields CASSANGPGNQPQHF.